This entry is about one TCR beta chain. What antigen it recognizes has not been identified. No base quality values were provided; no much bigger clone lies one nucleotide off. This specimen comes from a study of blood T cell repertoires in COVID-19 (dated by TCRdb to the early 2020s). About the investigation overall: Samples from collaborators originated in the United States, Italy and Spain and spanned both the acute and convalescent phases of COVID-19. The material from the prospective study consisted of cDNA or gDNA derived from T cells, B-cell-depleted T cells, or PBMCs. The dataset comprised deeply sampled blood TCRbeta repertoires from subjects exposed to, actively infected with, or recovered from COVID-19. The repertoires were made available in a free public database intended to serve as a resource for research on the immune response to SARS-CoV-2. The samples were drawn from two sources: the first 160 participants of the ongoing ImmuneRACE study, and fewer than 1,500 subjects contributed by 6 global collaborators. Sample metadata almost always included a de-identified subject ID, COVID-19 status, age in years and sex. Where HLA class I and class II types were available, the types were taken from metadata supplied by the sample provider, not from assay-based typing. Overall study outcomes, separate from this receptor: How much clinical and demographic metadata was included differed by source and by participant, and the metadata was provided uncurated.

The immunoSEQ Assay, a bias-controlled multiplex PCR, was used to amplify TCRbeta CDR3 regions from genomic DNA. From the authors' description of their analysis: The number of nucleated cells in each sample was estimated by amplification of reference gene primers within the assay. To quantify the absolute abundance of each unique TCRbeta CDR3 rearrangement, sequence reads were collapsed and filtered. For each sample, productive Simpson clonality was calculated as the square root of Simpson's diversity index across productive rearrangements. The immuneACCESS repertoire file appears here via TCRdb, limited to in-frame rearrangements. These files lack a portion of the clones; in checked studies, under half of the deficit traces to unresolved V genes, and the cause of the others is not known. V, J and clone size reflect that table, while D and trimming were determined from the DNA. Present in this sample are tens of thousands of clones, over 75% of which were seen just once. Around 4.9% of the sample is in the top ten clones.

Each collaborating institution followed its own protocols to collect whole blood in K2EDTA tubes. For TCRbeta analysis, collaborators shipped samples as frozen whole blood, isolated PBMCs, or DNA extracted from either of those sample types. The CDR3 goes from the cysteine to the phenylalanine over 15 residues. Only the CDR3 DNA is retained, 45 bases long and in frame from the first base. Germline trimming: 2 bases from V, 5 bases from J; junction bases outside gene matches: 6. CDR1 and CDR2, looked up from the germline V gene, are SGHDT and YYEEEE. This receptor was taken from a human donor in a cohort sampled during active COVID-19. The sequencing input was peripheral blood. The V and J genes are TRBV5-6 and TRBJ2-7; 11 bases in the middle match TRBD1. In nucleotide form, the sequence is TGTGCCAGCAGCTTCTCGGACAGGGGGCCCCACGAGCAGTACTTC. It is translated as CASSFSDRGPHEQYF.